This passage covers 12 T cell receptor beta chains from one sample sequenced in a study of blood T cell repertoires in COVID-19. Method: immunoSEQ multiplex PCR; TCRdb's copy keeps in-frame clones and lacks some. This table holds 250,000 to 350,000 clones, over 80% found once. Material: peripheral blood. These receptors originate from a woman aged 45-60 years with COVID-19, enrolled during active disease.

There are a few counts of this clone. The chain couples TRBV19 to TRBJ1-2, with TRBD1 identical over 7 bases. The J segment lost 3 bases and the V segment lost 3 bases, leaving 4 bases of the junction unmatched. This CDR3 has 14 residues. The germline V gene encodes CDR1 LNHDA and CDR2 SQIVND (reference sequence). The CDR3 DNA sequence: TGTGCCAGTAGTATGGAGGGGGCCTACTATGGCTACACCTTC. This codes for CASSMEGAYYGYTF.

The chain recombines TRBV29-1 with TRBJ2-1; 7 bases are a match to TRBD1. The CDR3 covers 11 residues. The V segment lost 6 bases and the J segment 6 bases; nucleotides outside the gene matches: 2. The germline V gene encodes CDR1 SQVTM and CDR2 ANQGSEA. The CDR3 nucleotides read TGCAGCGTGGACAGGCGCAATGAGCAGTTCTTC. This gives the protein CSVDRRNEQFF.

The J gene is TRBJ2-5, the V gene TRBV6-2 or TRBV6-3; 7 bases map to TRBD1. Germline V gene lookup returns CDR1 MNHEY and CDR2 SVGEGT. V lost 4 bases to trimming and J lost 0 bases; unmatched junction nucleotides: 8. The CDR3 extends over 16 amino acids. The CDR3 loop reads CASSSWGTEYQETQYF. The CDR3 DNA reads as TGTGCCAGCAGTTCTTGGGGGACAGAGTACCAAGAGACCCAGTACTTC.

This clone showed up just once. The genes are TRBV2 and TRBJ1-1; D perhaps matches TRBD1 (6 bases). CDR3 length: 15 residues. The V end was cut by 7 bases, the J end by 1 base, with 16 bases between. Germline V CDR1 and CDR2: SNHLY, FYNNEI. The CDR3: CASIWGLTANTEAFF. In nucleotides, the CDR3 is TGTGCCAGCATCTGGGGGCTGACAGCGAACACTGAAGCTTTCTTT. The full variable domain, with the rest looked up from reference TRBV2 and TRBJ1-1, is EPEVTQTPSHQVTQMGQEVILRCVPISNHLYFYWYRQILGQKVEFLVSFYNNEISEKSEIFDDQFSVERPDGSNFTLKIRSTKLEDSAMYFCASIWGLTANTEAFFGQGTRLTVV.

The chain combines TRBV5-6 with TRBJ1-2, with D possibly TRBD1 on 5 matching bases. Germline CDR1 and CDR2: SGHDT and YYEEEE. The CDR3 is 14 amino acids. The V and J ends lost 2 bases and 7 bases respectively, with 15 bases between them. CDR3 region: CASSLVGVSPGYTF. The CDR3, as DNA: TGTGCCAGCAGCTTAGTAGGGGTTTCGCCTGGCTACACCTTC.

This sequence joins TRBV2 and TRBJ1-6; D is unresolved. Trimming took 4 bases from V and 7 from J, leaving 17 bases between them. Germline lookup yields CDR1 SNHLY and CDR2 FYNNEI. The CDR3 length is 16 residues. The CDR3 here is CASSANLIGGNSPLHF. In nucleotides, the CDR3 is TGTGCCAGCAGTGCAAATTTAATAGGAGGAAATTCACCCCTCCACTTT.

This chain joins TRBV6-6 and TRBJ2-5; 9 bases fit TRBD2. The CDR3 spans 14 residues. The ends lost 2 bases at V and 4 bases at J; junction bases unmatched: 2. The germline CDR1 and CDR2 sequences are MNHNY and SVGAGI (reference sequence). The chain's CDR3 is CASSYRAGGETQYF. As DNA, the CDR3 is TGTGCCAGCAGTTACAGAGCGGGAGGAGAGACCCAGTACTTC.

The chain links TRBV7-8 to TRBJ1-2, with D possibly TRBD1 on 6 matching bases. This CDR3 spans 17 amino acids. Germline values: CDR1 SGHVS, CDR2 FQNEAQ. V lost 1 base and J 5 bases, leaving 20 bases between the germline ends. The CDR3 DNA sequence: TGTGCCAGCAGCTTAGATGAAAGGGGCCCTAGGGGGTATGGCTACACCTTC. Amino acid sequence: CASSLDERGPRGYGYTF.

This clone occurred once. This chain joins TRBV9 and TRBJ1-2; 9 bases fit TRBD1. CDR1 SGDLS and CDR2 YYNGEE come from the germline V gene. CDR3 size: 16 residues. The J segment lost 5 bases and the V segment lost 4 bases, leaving 12 bases of the junction unmatched. The CDR3 loop reads CASSPSWTGALYGYTF. Written as DNA, the CDR3 is TGTGCCAGCAGCCCAAGTTGGACAGGGGCCTTGTATGGCTACACCTTC.

The gene calls are TRBV4-1 and TRBJ2-1; 8 bases agree with TRBD1. V was clipped by 5 bases and J by 9 bases; unmatched bases: 9. This CDR3 is built from 14 residues. Per germline, CDR1 MGHRA and CDR2 YSYEKL. The CDR3 here is CASSEDRAAREQFF. CDR3 bases: TGCGCCAGCAGCGAGGACAGGGCTGCTCGTGAGCAGTTCTTC.

The table lists this clone with a few counts. The chain links TRBV4-1 to TRBJ2-7; 9 nucleotides match TRBD2. Germline assignment: CDR1 MGHRA and CDR2 YSYEKL. Trimming cost V 2 bases and J 5 bases; bases outside gene matches: 7. CDR3 size: 15 residues. In DNA form, the CDR3 reads TGCGCCAGCAGCCAACGAGGCGGGAGGGCGGACGAGCAGTACTTC. The encoded protein is CASSQRGGRADEQYF.

The rearrangement links TRBV5-1 to TRBJ1-1, with D hard to call. Trimming stripped 0 bases from V and 8 bases from J, with 20 bases between. CDR1 SGHRS and CDR2 YFSETQ come from the germline V gene. This CDR3 contains 16 residues. Written as DNA, the CDR3 is TGCGCCAGCAGCTTGGTTATCGGTCGGGTTCCGGGAGAAGCTTTCTTT. Its translation: CASSLVIGRVPGEAFF.